The TCR beta chain under discussion was sequenced for a study of blood T cell repertoires in COVID-19 (TCRdb year 2020). Background for the entire study: Collaborator samples came from the United States, Italy and Spain and covered acute and convalescent phases of COVID-19. The material from the prospective study consisted of cDNA or gDNA derived from T cells, B-cell-depleted T cells, or PBMCs. Subjects who had been exposed to COVID-19, were actively infected with it, or had recovered from it provided the deeply sampled blood TCRbeta repertoires that made up the dataset. The repertoires were released in a freely available public database intended as a resource for research on the immune response to SARS-CoV-2. The samples were drawn from two sources: the first 160 participants of the ongoing ImmuneRACE study, and 1,254 subjects contributed by 6 global collaborators. Nearly every sample came with metadata listing a de-identified subject ID, COVID-19 status, age in years and sex. Where available, HLA class I and class II types were obtained from metadata supplied by the sample provider rather than from assay-based typing.

TCRbeta CDR3 regions were amplified from genomic DNA by means of the immunoSEQ Assay, a bias-controlled multiplex PCR. The published analysis was carried out like this. Within the assay, amplification of reference gene primers was used to estimate how many nucleated cells each sample contained. To quantify the absolute abundance of each unique TCRbeta CDR3 rearrangement, sequence reads were collapsed and filtered. For each sample, productive Simpson clonality was calculated by taking the square root of Simpson's diversity index across productive rearrangements. Sourced from immuneACCESS, this table was stored by TCRdb with only in-frame sequences that have V and J called. A share of the clones is absent; for the studies checked, an unresolved V gene accounts for under half, and the remainder has no known explanation. V and J calls and clone size are given by that table; D and trimming were obtained from the DNA. Recorded for this sample are more than 300,000 clones; more than 85% of them occurred a single time. Roughly 3.6% of the sample is held by the ten biggest clonotypes.

On the study overall, not on this receptor specifically: Clinical and demographic metadata were provided uncurated, with the amount varying by source and participant.

Participants in the prospective study were aged about 18 to 95 years, lived in about two dozen United States geographic areas, and enrolled through a virtual design. In the prospective study, cohorts were assigned on the basis of participant-reported clinical history obtained from a screening survey and a study questionnaire. A participant counted as exposed if, within 2 weeks of entering the study, that participant had been in contact with someone who had a PCR-confirmed or clinician-diagnosed COVID-19 case. Each participant in the prospective study had whole blood, serum and a nasopharyngeal or oropharyngeal swab collected by mobile phlebotomists. Additional blood draws and questionnaires over an approximately 2-month period could optionally be provided by prospective study participants. Prospective study blood samples were shipped either frozen or at room temperature before DNA extraction. The CDR3 contains 13 residues, cysteine and phenylalanine counted. The retained sequence is limited to the CDR3, 39 bases, with the frame set at the first base. The germline V gene (reference sequence) specifies LNHDA as CDR1 and SQIVND as CDR2. V and J lose 4 bases and 4 bases, and a span of 10 bases separates them.

On this clone: The antigen it recognizes is unknown. Base quality data are lacking; no much larger clone is found one base away.

The receptor's source is a woman aged 25 to 39 who had been exposed to COVID-19. The sequenced sample was PBMCs or T cells enriched from blood (not recorded which). This chain joins TRBV19 to TRBJ1-1; the D segment could be TRBD1, given 6 matching bases. CDR3 protein: CASSNGRGTEAFF. The bases are TGTGCCAGTAGTAACGGCAGGGGCACTGAAGCTTTCTTT.